Listed below are T cell receptor beta chains from one sample, sequenced in a study of cytomegalovirus exposure and HLA in healthy donors. Assay used: immunoSEQ multiplex PCR; TCRdb lists only in-frame clones, some missing. Of around 100,000 clones listed, about 68% are singletons. Sample: PBMCs. Receptor source: a man aged 25-45 years in good health and CMV-seropositive. CDR3s include the opening cysteine and the closing phenylalanine or tryptophan. A D gene is named only where the DNA matches it firmly. Size values are once, few and many counts, or a class for expanded clones, and some rows have none.

CASSPGQGRNTEAFF,TGTGCCAGCAGTCCAGGACAGGGCAGGAACACTGAAGCTTTCTTT,TRBD1,TRBJ1-1,TRBV25-1,-
CASSADRTSSPLHF,TGTGCCAGCAGCGCGGACAGAACCTCTTCACCCCTCCACTTT,-,TRBJ1-6,TRBV7-9,-
CAWREQGNTEAFF,TGTGCCTGGAGAGAGCAGGGGAACACTGAAGCTTTCTTT,-,TRBJ1-1,TRBV30,-
CASSSAAGEKLFF,TGTGCCAGCAGCTCGGCAGCGGGTGAAAAACTGTTTTTT,-,TRBJ1-4,TRBV6-5,-
CASSSSWGFTDTQYF,TGTGCCAGCAGCTCCTCCTGGGGCTTCACAGATACGCAGTATTTT,-,TRBJ2-3,TRBV7-9,-
CASSLPRQGLSFGYTF,TGTGCCAGCAGTTTACCCCGACAGGGGTTGAGTTTTGGCTACACCTTC,TRBD1,TRBJ1-2,TRBV28,-
CASSRRPSLYGYTF,TGTGCCAGCAGCCGGAGGCCCAGCCTCTATGGCTACACCTTC,-,TRBJ1-2,TRBV11-2,few
CASSTGQGSGYTF,TGTGCCAGCAGCACCGGACAGGGGTCGGGCTACACCTTC,TRBD1,TRBJ1-2,TRBV11-1,-
CSVETGANYGYTF,TGCAGCGTTGAGACAGGGGCTAACTATGGCTACACCTTC,TRBD1,TRBJ1-2,TRBV29-1,-
CASSLEGGTGELFF,TGCGCCAGCAGCTTGGAAGGGGGCACCGGGGAGCTGTTTTTT,-,TRBJ2-2,TRBV5-1,-
CASSATTGYGNTIYF,TGTGCCAGCAGCGCGACCACAGGGTACGGAAACACCATATATTTT,-,TRBJ1-3,TRBV7-9,-
CASSGKWGQKYGYTF,TGTGCCAGCAGCGGTAAATGGGGACAGAAATATGGCTACACCTTC,TRBD1,TRBJ1-2,TRBV7-9,-
CASTLSSGLEETQYF,TGCGCCAGCACCCTTAGTAGTGGCCTAGAAGAGACCCAGTACTTC,-,TRBJ2-5,TRBV5-1,-
CASSAGQGGYEQYF,TGCGCCAGCAGCGCCGGACAGGGGGGTTACGAGCAGTACTTC,TRBD1,TRBJ2-7,TRBV5-1,few
CASSSSASSYNEQFF,TGCGCCAGCAGCTCTAGTGCGAGCTCCTACAATGAGCAGTTCTTC,-,TRBJ2-1,TRBV5-1,few
CASSLTHRKNIQYF,TGTGCCAGCAGTCTTACTCACAGGAAAAACATTCAGTACTTC,-,TRBJ2-4,TRBV6-5,few
CASSPRRISLGGTEAFF,TGTGCCAGCTCACCACGAAGAATCAGTCTGGGCGGGACTGAAGCTTTCTTT,-,TRBJ1-1,TRBV18,-
CAIRPSGGAGETQYF,TGTGCCATCAGACCTAGCGGGGGGGCGGGAGAGACCCAGTACTTC,TRBD2,TRBJ2-5,TRBV10-3,-
CATSRTGDLEAFF,TGTGCCACCAGCAGAACAGGGGATTTAGAAGCTTTCTTT,TRBD1,TRBJ1-1,TRBV15,once
CSARDGDGAFF,TGCAGTGCTAGAGACGGGGATGGGGCTTTCTTT,-,TRBJ1-1,TRBV20-1,-
CATQRGRSYEQYF,TGTGCCACCCAGCGGGGGAGATCTTACGAGCAGTACTTC,TRBD2,TRBJ2-7,TRBV27,-
CASSGTGRQPQHF,TGTGCCAGCAGCGGCACAGGGCGGCAGCCCCAGCATTTT,-,TRBJ1-5,TRBV7-9,-
CSAGGALLHEQYF,TGCAGCGCCGGGGGGGCCCTACTCCACGAGCAGTACTTC,TRBD2,TRBJ2-7,TRBV29-1,-
CASSRVVPGELFF,TGCGCCAGCAGCCGGGTAGTTCCCGGGGAGCTGTTTTTT,-,TRBJ2-2,TRBV5-1,few
CASKGLDSYEQYF,TGCGCCAGCAAGGGACTGGACTCCTACGAGCAGTACTTC,-,TRBJ2-7,TRBV10-2,-
CASSLQGPTDTQYF,TGTGCTAGCAGCTTGCAGGGGCCCACAGATACGCAGTATTTT,-,TRBJ2-3,TRBV7-7,-
CASSSGGSETQYF,TGTGCCAGCAGCTCGGGGGGGTCTGAGACCCAGTACTTC,TRBD2,TRBJ2-5,TRBV9,-
CASSLAWGPNTEAFF,TGTGCCAGCAGCTTAGCGTGGGGGCCTAACACTGAAGCTTTCTTT,-,TRBJ1-1,TRBV7-9,-
CASSSLSVTGELFF,TGTGCCAGCAGCTCCCTAAGTGTCACCGGGGAGCTGTTTTTT,-,TRBJ2-2,TRBV7-9,-
CASSPTDGGTDTQYF,TGCGCCAGCAGCCCTACGGACGGGGGCACAGATACGCAGTATTTT,-,TRBJ2-3,TRBV5-1,-
CASSGTGGWGTEAFF,TGTGCCAGCTCTGGGACAGGGGGCTGGGGCACTGAAGCTTTCTTT,TRBD1,TRBJ1-1,TRBV2,few
CASSQLTGRLYGYTF,TGCGCCAGCAGCCAATTGACAGGGCGCCTCTATGGCTACACCTTC,TRBD1,TRBJ1-2,TRBV4-1,-
CASSPGGAKNIQYF,TGTGCCAGCAGCCCTGGAGGTGCCAAAAACATTCAGTACTTC,-,TRBJ2-4,TRBV11-1,-
CASSFGIHAEAFF,TGTGCCAGCAGCTTCGGGATTCACGCTGAAGCTTTCTTT,-,TRBJ1-1,TRBV11-3,-
CASIPAGNKDTQYF,TGTGCCAGCATTCCAGCGGGGAACAAAGATACGCAGTATTTT,TRBD2,TRBJ2-3,TRBV5-4,-
CASRKLSNEKLFF,TGTGCCAGCAGGAAGCTATCGAATGAAAAACTGTTTTTT,-,TRBJ1-4,TRBV2,few
CASSQETSGGKYF,TGCGCCAGCAGCCAAGAGACTAGCGGGGGGAAGTACTTC,TRBD2,TRBJ2-7,TRBV4-1,-
CASSDGLASSTDTQYF,TGTGCCAGCAGCGATGGACTAGCGTCTAGCACAGATACGCAGTATTTT,TRBD2,TRBJ2-3,TRBV11-2,-
CASSLELETTHRLQYF,TGTGCCAGCAGCTTAGAGTTGGAGACTACGCATAGATTGCAGTATTTT,-,TRBJ2-3,TRBV11-2,-
CASSQDPLFATNEKLFF,TGTGCCAGCAGCCAAGATCCGTTGTTTGCAACTAATGAAAAACTGTTTTTT,-,TRBJ1-4,TRBV4-2,few
CATPRGTGELFF,TGTGCCACCCCCCGAGGGACCGGGGAGCTGTTTTTT,-,TRBJ2-2,TRBV6-1,-
CASNRLGGGNTEAFF,TGTGCCAGCAATAGACTAGGGGGCGGGAACACTGAAGCTTTCTTT,TRBD1,TRBJ1-1,TRBV6-6,-
CASSLQDITSGNEQFF,TGTGCCAGCTCACTTCAGGACATCACCTCCGGGAATGAGCAGTTCTTC,-,TRBJ2-1,TRBV18,-
CASSLDYRVNPEAFF,TGTGCCAGCAGCTTAGATTACAGGGTTAACCCTGAAGCTTTCTTT,-,TRBJ1-1,TRBV7-9,few
CASSPGGVNEQYF,TGTGCCAGCAGCCCCGGAGGGGTGAACGAGCAGTACTTC,-,TRBJ2-7,TRBV9,-
CASSPRNNEQFF,TGTGCCAGCAGCCCTAGGAACAATGAGCAGTTCTTC,-,TRBJ2-1,TRBV6-1,-
CSVKADQAQVDTQYF,TGCAGCGTGAAGGCCGACCAGGCCCAAGTGGATACGCAGTATTTT,-,TRBJ2-3,TRBV29-1,-
CASSQGAGAFF,TGTGCCAGCAGCCAGGGGGCAGGGGCTTTCTTT,TRBD1,TRBJ1-1,TRBV5-4,-
CASSSKDRGQAFF,TGTGCCAGCAGCTCGAAGGACAGGGGGCAAGCTTTCTTT,TRBD1,TRBJ1-1,TRBV11-3,-
CASSPNNEKLFF,TGTGCCAGCTCACCCAATAATGAAAAACTGTTTTTT,-,TRBJ1-4,TRBV18,-
CASSPGTLNTEAFF,TGCGCCAGCAGCCCCGGGACTCTGAACACTGAAGCTTTCTTT,-,TRBJ1-1,TRBV5-1,-
CASSISGGPGTQYF,TGTGCCAGCAGCATCTCGGGGGGGCCGGGGACCCAGTACTTC,TRBD2,TRBJ2-5,TRBV7-6,once
CATSQDRGAGKLFF,TGTGCCACCAGCCAAGACAGGGGGGCCGGGAAGCTGTTTTTT,TRBD1,TRBJ2-2,TRBV15,-
CASSWQGPYEQYF,TGTGCCAGTAGCTGGCAGGGGCCCTACGAGCAGTACTTC,-,TRBJ2-7,TRBV19,-
CASSSLTGKGPYEQYF,TGTGCCAGCAGCTCATTAACAGGGAAGGGTCCCTACGAGCAGTACTTC,-,TRBJ2-7,TRBV11-2,-
CAWREGSNSPLHF,TGTGCCTGGAGGGAGGGGTCGAATTCACCCCTCCACTTT,-,TRBJ1-6,TRBV30,few
CASRLAGGAYNEQFF,TGTGCCAGCAGGTTAGCGGGGGGAGCCTACAATGAGCAGTTCTTC,TRBD2,TRBJ2-1,TRBV6-1,-
CASSRMQGAPYTQYF,TGCGCCAGCAGCCGTATGCAGGGGGCTCCATATACGCAGTATTTT,TRBD1,TRBJ2-3,TRBV5-1,-
CASSLRGGISYEQYF,TGTGCCAGCAGTTTACGCGGGGGGATCTCCTACGAGCAGTACTTC,TRBD2,TRBJ2-7,TRBV5-4,-